This TCR beta chain originates from a study of cytomegalovirus exposure and HLA in healthy donors. Study-level findings and limits: Segments of the TCR beta V type were, in most cases, productive about 87% or about 30% of the time in an earlier analysis.

Vbeta (60) and Jbeta (13) primers were used in the PCR. Data came from immunoSEQ multiplex PCR; TCRdb stores just in-frame clones and leaves some out. The sample contains some 200,000 clones, over 70% of which appear only once. Details on this clone: Antigen specificity is unknown.

The sequence was obtained from a middle-aged man in good health and CMV-seronegative. The sample was PBMCs.

The CDR3 sequence: CASSEEAPGSGFNQPQHF. For the CDR3, the DNA is TGTGCCAGCAGTGAAGAAGCTCCGGGATCAGGTTTTAATCAGCCCCAGCATTTT. The chain joins TRBV2 to TRBJ1-5; D remains unclear. The CDR3 has 18 residues. V lost 1 base, J lost 4 bases, and 20 bases lay in between. The germline gives CDR1 SNHLY, CDR2 FYNNEI.